This is a list of T cell receptor beta chains from one sample in a study of cytomegalovirus exposure and HLA in healthy donors. Repertoires were generated with immunoSEQ multiplex PCR, while TCRdb's copy carries only in-frame clones and drops some. The table lists 75,000 to 90,000 clones, approximately 80% of them singletons. The sequenced sample was PBMCs. The receptors were sampled from a human donor in good health. Each CDR3 is given with its conserved first and last residue. The D gene is left open where the match is weak. Some rows have no size entry. The others give once, few or many, or a class for an expanded clone.

>TRBJ1-5|NA|NA|TRBV6-5
CASSKTGGSQPQHF
TGTGCCAGCAGTAAGACCGGGGGGAGTCAGCCCCAGCATTTT
>TRBJ2-1|TRBD2|NA|TRBV5-1
CASSLVLAGGGNEQFF
TGCGCCAGCAGCTTAGTGCTAGCGGGGGGAGGGAATGAGCAGTTCTTC
>TRBJ1-2|TRBD1|NA|TRBV7-9
CSSSLVGQGANYGYTF
TGTTCCAGCAGCTTAGTTGGACAGGGAGCTAACTATGGCTACACCTTC
>TRBJ1-5|NA|NA|TRBV7-2
CASSSVQGPLGPQHF
TGTGCCAGCAGCTCAGTCCAGGGGCCTCTTGGGCCCCAGCATTTT
>TRBJ2-3|NA|NA|TRBV11-2
CASGPTNTDTQYF
TGTGCCAGCGGACCGACTAACACAGATACGCAGTATTTT
>TRBJ2-3|TRBD2|few|TRBV6-4
CASSDMASGGTDTQYF
TGTGCCAGCAGTGACATGGCTAGCGGGGGCACAGATACGCAGTATTTT
>TRBJ2-7|TRBD2|NA|TRBV5-5
CASSLASGGAGGVYEQYF
TGTGCCAGCAGCTTGGCTAGCGGGGGGGCAGGGGGAGTCTACGAGCAGTACTTC
>TRBJ2-2|TRBD1|NA|TRBV25-1
CASMGQPTGELFF
TGTGCCAGCATGGGACAGCCCACCGGGGAGCTGTTTTTT
>TRBJ2-3|NA|NA|TRBV2
CASNPGGDTQYF
TGTGCCAGTAACCCCGGAGGAGATACGCAGTATTTT
>TRBJ1-4|TRBD1|once|TRBV30
CAWSVTGGPEKLFF
TGTGCCTGGAGTGTTACAGGGGGCCCCGAAAAACTGTTTTTT
>TRBJ2-5|NA|NA|TRBV29-1
CSVDWQGGETQYF
TGCAGCGTTGACTGGCAGGGGGGAGAGACCCAGTACTTC
>TRBJ2-3|TRBD1|NA|TRBV4-1
CASSRPGQGSDTQYF
TGCGCCAGCAGCCGGCCGGGACAGGGATCAGATACGCAGTATTTT
>TRBJ2-3|NA|NA|TRBV11-3
CASSLTSGTDTQYF
TGTGCCAGCAGCTTGACTAGTGGTACAGATACGCAGTATTTT